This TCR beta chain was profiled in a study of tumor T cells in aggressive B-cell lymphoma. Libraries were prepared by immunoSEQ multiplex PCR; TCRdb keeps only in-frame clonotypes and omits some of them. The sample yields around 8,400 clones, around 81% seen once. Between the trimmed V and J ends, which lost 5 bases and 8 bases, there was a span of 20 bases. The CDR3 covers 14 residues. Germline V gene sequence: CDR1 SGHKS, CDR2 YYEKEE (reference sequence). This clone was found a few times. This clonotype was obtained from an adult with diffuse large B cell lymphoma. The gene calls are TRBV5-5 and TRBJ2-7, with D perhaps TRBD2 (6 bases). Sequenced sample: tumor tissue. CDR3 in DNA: TGTGCCAGCAGTTCCGTGTACCGGGACTTCAAGCAGTACTTC. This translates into CASSSVYRDFKQYF.